Sequencing of this T cell receptor (beta chain) was carried out in a study of shared clonotypes between healthy human individuals. The study's findings and limits: The sharing of around 5% of naive CD4 clonotypes was seen across a handful of donors.

A word on this clone: Its specificity is unknown.

TCRdb keeps only in-frame clones here, not all; method: immunoSEQ multiplex PCR. This sample has roughly 1,600,000 clones; 98% occur once, and the top ten carry around 0.33%. Germline-derived CDR1 and CDR2 are MNHNS and SASEGT. The CDR3 has 12 residues. J gave up 4 bases and V 8 bases, and 2 bases lay outside the gene matches. This sequence originates from a man under 40 in good health. What was sequenced was naive CD4+ T cells sorted from blood. Documented subset: CD45RA+ positively selected. The rearrangement uses TRBV6-1 and TRBJ2-5; 9 nucleotides align to TRBD1. Here the CDR3 reads CASPGQGETQYF. CDR3 coding DNA: TGTGCCAGCCCGGGACAGGGAGAGACCCAGTACTTC.